The source of this TCR beta chain is a study of immune cell composition in non-small cell lung cancer. To note about this clone: Its antigen remains unknown.

Study findings and constraints: Shared sequences between tumour-reactive and dominant in vivo clones were not proven. Tumour TCR-beta clonality was not significantly tied to smoking pack-years.

Sequencing used immunoSEQ multiplex PCR; TCRdb keeps in-frame clones, though not all of them. Among 3,000 to 3,500 clones, more than 60% were seen once, and the ten largest hold under 5%. Material: lung tumor tissue. This TCR derives from a human donor with non-small cell lung cancer.

The chain's CDR3 is CASSSGEGKGQPQHF. CDR3 in DNA: TGCGCCAGCAGCTCGGGGGAGGGGAAGGGTCAGCCCCAGCATTTT. The V gene is TRBV5-1, the J gene TRBJ1-5; possibly TRBD1 for D (5 bases). Germline values: CDR1 SGHRS, CDR2 YFSETQ. Trimming left V 3 bases short and J 6 bases short, with 16 bases between. CDR3 length equals 15 residues. Together with reference TRBV5-1 and TRBJ1-5, the CDR3 gives the full variable domain: KAGVTQTPRYLIKTRGQQVTLSCSPISGHRSVSWYQQTPGQGLQFLFEYFSETQRNKGNFPGRFSGRQFSNSRSEMNVSTLELGDSALYLCASSSGEGKGQPQHFGDGTRLSIL.